This TCR beta chain appears in the sequencing data of a study of human T cells and chemical hapten exposure. Study at large: TCR yields per sample varied, mainly owing to small pooled library volume differences.

Findings and caveats of the study: Positive correlation was observed between PT1 expanded TCR counts and patch test score. After DPC sensitization, TCRs above 1 in 1000 frequency showed no change.

Time point specified: pre-sensitization, week 0. The treatment denotes: therapeutic diphenylcyclopropenone sensitization with weekly scalp DPC. A remark on this clonotype: The antigen remains undetermined.

Individual cDNA molecules each carried unique molecular identifiers attached by the library. TCRdb itself ran the RACE reads through MiXCR, one entry per CDR3 protein. The data show fewer than 300,000 distinct CDR3 sequences, just under 8% seen once. The germline CDR1 and CDR2 sequences are SGHAT and FQNNGV. The length of the CDR3 is 14 residues. The ends were cut back, 3 bases at V and 3 bases at J, with 8 bases in the middle. The rearrangement joins TRBV11-2 to TRBJ2-2; D unclear. The sample consisted of whole blood, taken in connection with sensitization to the hapten diphenylcyclopropenone (DPC). The receptor was derived from a man in his late teens or twenties with alopecia areata. Some clones in this sample may be carry-over from other donors' samples. Here the CDR3 reads CASSFRVDTGELFF. CDR3 coding DNA: TGTGCCAGCAGCTTTCGGGTCGACACCGGGGAGCTGTTTTTT.